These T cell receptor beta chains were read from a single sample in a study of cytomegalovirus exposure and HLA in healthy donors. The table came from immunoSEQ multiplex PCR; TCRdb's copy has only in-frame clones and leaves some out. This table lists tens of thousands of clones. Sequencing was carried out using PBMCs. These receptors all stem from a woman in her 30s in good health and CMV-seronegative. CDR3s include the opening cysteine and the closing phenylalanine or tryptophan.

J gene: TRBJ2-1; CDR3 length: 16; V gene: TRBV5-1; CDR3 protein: CASSWTSGSSDNEQFF
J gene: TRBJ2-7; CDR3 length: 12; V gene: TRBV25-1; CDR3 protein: CASSSLGGEQYF
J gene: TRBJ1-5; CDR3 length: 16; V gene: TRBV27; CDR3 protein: CASSLGQPFRGLPQHF
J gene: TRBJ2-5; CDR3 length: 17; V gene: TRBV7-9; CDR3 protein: CASSSVGSGSMKETQYF
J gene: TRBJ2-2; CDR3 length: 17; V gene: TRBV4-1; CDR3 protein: CASSLPRERQNTGELFF
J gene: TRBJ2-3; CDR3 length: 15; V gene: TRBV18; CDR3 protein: CASSLGLGKVDTQYF
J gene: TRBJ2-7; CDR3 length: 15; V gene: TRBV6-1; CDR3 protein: CASSEGTDSTYEQYF
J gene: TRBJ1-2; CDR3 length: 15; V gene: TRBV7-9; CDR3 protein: CASSPIGDGNHGYTF
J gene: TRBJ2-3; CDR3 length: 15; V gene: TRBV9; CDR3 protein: CASSESPSPTDTQYF
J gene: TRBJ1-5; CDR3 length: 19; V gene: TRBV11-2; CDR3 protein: CASSPREPGGRGRYQPQHF
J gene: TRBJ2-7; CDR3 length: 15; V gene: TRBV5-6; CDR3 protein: CASSYTADRVYEQYF
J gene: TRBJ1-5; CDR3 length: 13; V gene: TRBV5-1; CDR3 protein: CASSQDRNQPQHF
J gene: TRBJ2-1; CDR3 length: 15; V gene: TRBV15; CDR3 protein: CATSREGGRSNEQFF
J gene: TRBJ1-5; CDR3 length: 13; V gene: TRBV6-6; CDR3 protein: CASRTYSNQPQHF
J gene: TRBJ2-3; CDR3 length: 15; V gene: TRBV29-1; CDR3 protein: CSVKLAGGGPDTQYF
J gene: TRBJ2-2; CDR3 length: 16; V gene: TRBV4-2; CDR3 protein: CASSQDLGRNTGELFF
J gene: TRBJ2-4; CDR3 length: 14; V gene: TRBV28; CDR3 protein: CASSFGREANIQYF
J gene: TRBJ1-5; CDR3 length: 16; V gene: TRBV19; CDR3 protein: CASSFSRRGSNQPQHF
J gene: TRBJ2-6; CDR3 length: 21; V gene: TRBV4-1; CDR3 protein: CASSQGPRTSGSTPGANVLTF
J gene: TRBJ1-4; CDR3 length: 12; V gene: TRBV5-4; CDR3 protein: CASSLLDEKLFF
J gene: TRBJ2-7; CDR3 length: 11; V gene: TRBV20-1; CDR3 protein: CSARGPGKQYF
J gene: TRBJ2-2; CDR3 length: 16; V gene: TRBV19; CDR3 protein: CASSIEAGGPTGELFF
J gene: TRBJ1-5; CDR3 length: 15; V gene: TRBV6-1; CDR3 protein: CASGGQGFTNQPQHF
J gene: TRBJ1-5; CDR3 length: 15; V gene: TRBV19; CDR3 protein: CASSIQAYSNQPQHF
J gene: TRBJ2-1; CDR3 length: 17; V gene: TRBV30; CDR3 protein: CAWSVRRFTWESNEQFF
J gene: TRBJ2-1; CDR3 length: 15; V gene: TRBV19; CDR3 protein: CASSGTSGSYNEQFF
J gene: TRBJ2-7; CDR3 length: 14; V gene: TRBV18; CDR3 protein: CASSSRQPPYEQYF
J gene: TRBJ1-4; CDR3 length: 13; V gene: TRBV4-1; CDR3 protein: CASSQASREKLFF
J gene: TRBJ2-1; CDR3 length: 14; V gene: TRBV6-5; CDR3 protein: CAARGAGNYNEQFF
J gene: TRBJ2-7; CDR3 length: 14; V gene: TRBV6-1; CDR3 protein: CASNSASGSQEQYF
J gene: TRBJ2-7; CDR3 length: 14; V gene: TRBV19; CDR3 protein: CASSPRGESYEQYF
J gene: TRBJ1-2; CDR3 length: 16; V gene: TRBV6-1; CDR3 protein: CASSVSGTGGIYGYTF
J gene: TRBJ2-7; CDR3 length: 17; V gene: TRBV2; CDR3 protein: CASSAASLGAGGPKQYF
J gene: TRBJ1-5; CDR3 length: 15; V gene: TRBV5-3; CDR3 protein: CARSFRGNNSQPQHF
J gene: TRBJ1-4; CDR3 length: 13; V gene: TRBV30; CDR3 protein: CASTNLSNEKLFF
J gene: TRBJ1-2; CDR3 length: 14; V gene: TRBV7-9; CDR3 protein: CASSLTPSTGGYTF
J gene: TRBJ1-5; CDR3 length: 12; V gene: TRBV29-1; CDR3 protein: CSGGGENQPQHF
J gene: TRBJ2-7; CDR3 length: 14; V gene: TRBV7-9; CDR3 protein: CASSYWDRSYEQYF
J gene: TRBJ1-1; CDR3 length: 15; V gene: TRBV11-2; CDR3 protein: CASRVQGIPNTEAFF
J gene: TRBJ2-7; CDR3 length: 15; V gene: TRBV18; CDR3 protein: CASSPPAGEGSEQYF
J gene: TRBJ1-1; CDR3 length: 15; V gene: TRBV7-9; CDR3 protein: CASSLVPVSNTEAFF
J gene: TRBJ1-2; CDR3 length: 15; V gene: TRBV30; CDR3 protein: CAGSPAGTGMGGYTF